Reported below is one T cell receptor (beta chain). Which antigen it targets is not known. No qualities accompany the bases; no much larger clone lies one base away. This record belongs to a study of blood T cell repertoires in COVID-19 (dated by TCRdb to the early 2020s). For the wider study: Samples covering the acute and convalescent phases of COVID-19 were provided by collaborators in the United States, Italy and Spain. Where available, HLA class I and class II types were taken from metadata supplied by the sample provider and were not determined by assay-based typing. Deeply sampled blood TCRbeta repertoires from subjects exposed to, actively infected with, or recovered from COVID-19 were included in the dataset. The prospective study material was composed of cDNA or gDNA derived from T cells, B-cell-depleted T cells, or PBMCs. A freely available public database, intended as a resource for researchers studying the immune response to SARS-CoV-2, is where the repertoires were released. A de-identified subject ID, COVID-19 status, age in years and sex were almost always included in the sample metadata. Samples came from the ongoing ImmuneRACE study (first 160 participants) plus 1,254 subjects from 6 global collaborators.

Points the paper makes about the study in general: How much clinical and demographic metadata was included differed by source and by participant, and the metadata was provided uncurated.

Whole blood was collected in K2EDTA tubes by collaborating institutions according to the institutions' own protocols. Collaborator samples were shipped for TCRbeta analysis as frozen whole blood, isolated PBMCs, or DNA extracted from either sample type. TCRbeta CDR3 regions were amplified from genomic DNA using the immunoSEQ Assay, a bias-controlled multiplex PCR. Turning to the authors' computational methods: The number of nucleated cells in each sample was estimated by amplification of reference gene primers within the assay. To quantify the absolute abundance of each unique TCRbeta CDR3 rearrangement, sequence reads were collapsed and filtered. For each sample, productive Simpson clonality was calculated as the square root of Simpson's diversity index across productive rearrangements. The clones in this table, taken by TCRdb from immuneACCESS, are in-frame only. Not every clone is retained; where verified, under half of the shortfall comes from an unresolved V gene, and the cause of the rest is unknown. V and J calls and clone size are as listed in that table; D and trimming were resolved from the DNA. The sample includes fewer than 300,000 clones, with around 81% observed a single time. Just under 3% of the sample belongs to the ten largest clones.

Measured from the cysteine to the phenylalanine, the CDR3 is 19 residues long. Kept here is only the CDR3 DNA, which spans 57 bases and is read in frame from base 1. CDR1 is given as MNHEY and CDR2 as SMNVEV, both from the germline V gene (reference sequence). At the junction V is shortened by 3 bases and J by 5 bases; bases outside the gene matches: 15. The sequence was obtained from a woman aged 60 to 75 with active or convalescent COVID-19. Rearrangement joined TRBV27 to TRBJ2-3; 12 central nucleotides agree with TRBD1. The sequencing input was peripheral blood. The nucleotides read TGTGCCAGCAGTTTCTTAGGGACAGGGGGCACTCGGTATGGAGATACGCAGTATTTT. This codes for CASSFLGTGGTRYGDTQYF.